This T cell receptor beta chain came from a study of molecular identifiers for immune sequencing clone quantification (dated by TCRdb to about 2018). As for the study more broadly: For a replicate experiment, the RNA from either 20,000 or 100,000 naive CD8 T cells was divided into five aliquots, and four of those aliquots went on to sequencing. This methods study used CD8 T cells to benchmark TCR RNA copy counting and molecular-identifier clustering-based TCR repertoire sequencing (MIDCIRS).

V lost 7 bases and J lost 1 base; the stretch between them is 16 bases long. Measured from the cysteine to the phenylalanine, the CDR3 is 15 residues long. The read is trimmed to its CDR3 DNA, 45 bases read in frame from base 1. Reading the germline V gene gives CDR1 MNHEY and CDR2 SVGEGT. Libraries of naive CD8 T cells were built from around 20,000 to 990,000 sorted cells, with 10%, 30% or 50% of the purified RNA used. Naive CD8 T cells were FACS-sorted as CD8+CD4-CCR7+CD45RA+ on a BD FACSAria II into RLT Plus buffer. Roughly ten TCR copies' worth of Jurkat RNA were spiked into 20,000-1,000,000 naive CD8 T cell samples to test detection sensitivity. Enrichment of CD8 T cells was done with RosetteSep CD8+ T Cell Enrichment Cocktail plus Ficoll-Paque, and ACK red cell lysis came afterward. Library prep was done by PCR. Sequencing took place on a NextSeq 500. Bulk TCR libraries were generated as previously described, with the TCR primers listed in Table S5 used. Total RNA was purified with the Qiagen AllPrep DNA/RNA kit. Before any analysis, reads coming from multiple sequencing runs of the same library were combined into one pool. Regarding the original processing steps: Only reads with exact TCR constant sequence were kept, trimmed to 150 nt, and grouped by their 12-nt molecular barcodes. Within each barcode group, reads were sub-clustered at a 15% Levenshtein threshold, and quality-weighted consensus sequences were built per RNA molecule. Non-functional sequences were discarded, and so were lower-count sequences lying one edit away from another sequence. Based on a fit of two negative binomial distributions, barcode sub-clusters having less than 20% of the maximum read count were discarded. The public reads were quality trimmed at Q25 with fastp and then assembled into clones with MiXCR by TCRdb, keeping productive beta chains. Every entry covers one CDR3 protein and lists the most common genes and DNA from its rows. TCRdb's processing, not the study's, gives the V and J calls here. This sample is represented by roughly 300,000 distinct CDR3 sequences; under 25% of them were singletons. 0.65% to 0.95% of the sample lies in the top ten.

In the case of this clonotype: Its target antigen remains unknown. Per-base quality was not reported, and no clone a single base away is much larger than it.

Overall study results and their limits: Clones above 20 RNA copies held over 97% of molecules in CMV-specific effector cells but under 1% in naive cells. Highly expanded clone sizes could be underestimated if identical TCR molecules share a barcode. The naive libraries included spiked-in Jurkat TCR RNA (roughly 9 copies' worth), and this RNA is not part of the donor repertoire. Without barcode sub-clustering, chimeric consensus sequences inflated TCR diversity; chimeras reached as high as 47%. Modeling estimated about three recovered TCR RNA copies per cell, compared with around 9.7 by digital PCR, which implies around 33% capture efficiency. A single cell's worth of spiked-in Jurkat TCR RNA was reported detectable even among some 920,000 naive CD8 T cells.

This TCR came from a human donor in good health. Some libraries in this study had Jurkat cell RNA spiked in. Sequenced material: naive CD8+ T cells from blood, with Jurkat cell RNA spiked in. This specimen's cell subset or site label, interpreted: FACS-sorted CD8+CD4-CCR7+CD45RA+ naive T cells. The rearranged chain carries TRBV6-2 or TRBV6-3 and TRBJ1-1; 5 matching bases give a weak D call of TRBD1. The DNA sequence reads TGTGCCAGCACAGTGGGGGAGTTGGGGAACACTGAAGCTTTCTTT. Translated, it reads CASTVGELGNTEAFF.